Following are 28 T cell receptor beta chains from one sample sequenced in a study of control samples from healthy donors and cancer patients. The table came from immunoSEQ multiplex PCR; TCRdb's copy has only in-frame clones and leaves some out. Among approximately 87,000 clones listed, 75% to 95% were seen once. The sample consisted of blood. All receptors come from a man between 45 and 60 years old in good health.

The J gene is TRBJ1-1, the V gene TRBV6-5, with 7 bases fitting TRBD1. The germline V gene encodes CDR1 MNHEY and CDR2 SVGAGI. The V gene end was trimmed by 0 bases and the J gene end by 2 bases; junction bases not matched to a gene: 6. The CDR3 runs to 16 residues. The CDR3 DNA follows: TGTGCCAGCAGTTACTCGGGGACAGCCAGTAACACTGAAGCTTTCTTT. The encoded protein is CASSYSGTASNTEAFF.

The CDR3 nucleotides are TGTGCCAGCAGCTTCCCCCTGAGCTCCTACGAGCAGTACTTC. Translation gives CASSFPLSSYEQYF. The chain has TRBV5-6 and TRBJ2-7, with D unclear. The germline gives CDR1 SGHDT, CDR2 YYEEEE. The V gene lost 2 bases and the J gene lost 0 bases, with 9 bases spanning the gap. The CDR3 consists of 14 residues. Filled out from reference TRBV5-6 and TRBJ2-7, the complete variable domain reads DAGVTQSPTHLIKTRGQQVTLRCSPKSGHDTVSWYQQALGQGPQFIFQYYEEEERQRGNFPDRFSGHQFPNYSSELNVNALLLGDSALYLCASSFPLSSYEQYFGPGTRLTVT.

V usage is TRBV18 and J usage is TRBJ1-2; weak D call: TRBD1 (5 bases). CDR3 length: 15 residues. V lost 0 bases, J lost 6 bases, and 14 bases lay in between. Germline CDR1 is KGHSH and CDR2 is LQKENI. Here the CDR3 reads CASSPPQWRGNGYTF. The CDR3 region has the DNA TGTGCCAGCTCACCACCGCAGTGGAGGGGCAATGGCTACACCTTC.

The rearrangement joins TRBV10-3 to TRBJ1-2, with 7 bases identical to TRBD1. With V trimmed by 5 bases and J by 2 bases, 5 bases remained unmatched. In germline, CDR1 is ENHRY, CDR2 SYGVKD. This CDR3 is 14 amino acids long. The chain's CDR3 is CAISKDRENYGYTF. As DNA, the CDR3 is TGTGCCATCAGTAAAGACAGGGAGAACTATGGCTACACCTTC.

The genes are TRBV6-5 and TRBJ1-1; D is ambiguous. Germline CDR1 reads MNHEY; CDR2 reads SVGAGI. This CDR3 has 13 amino acids. Trimming shortened V by 6 bases and J by 4 bases, and 12 bases separated the two germline ends. The CDR3 DNA reads as TGTGCCAGCAGGGTCCGAGATTCCACTGAAGCTTTCTTT. It specifies CASRVRDSTEAFF.

The chain employs TRBV7-9 and TRBJ2-7, with D possibly TRBD2 on 6 matching bases. V was trimmed by 2 bases and J by 0 bases, leaving 14 bases between them. Germline-derived CDR1 and CDR2 are SEHNR and FQNEAQ (reference sequence). The CDR3 is made up of 16 amino acids. DNA of the CDR3: TGTGCCAGCAGCTTACCTGGGGGGTCGGACTCCTACGAGCAGTACTTC. Translation: CASSLPGGSDSYEQYF.

The chain uses TRBV10-3 and TRBJ1-1; TRBD1 matches 8 bases. The CDR3 has 12 amino acids. Germline assignment: CDR1 ENHRY and CDR2 SYGVKD. The V and J ends lost 11 bases and 0 bases, in that order; junction bases with no gene match: 2. The CDR3 DNA reads TGTGCCGCAGGGGGCTTGAACACTGAAGCTTTCTTT. Translating it yields CAAGGLNTEAFF.

V is TRBV7-9 and J is TRBJ2-7; TRBD2 aligns across 14 bases. The length of the CDR3 is 18 residues. CDR1 SEHNR and CDR2 FQNEAQ come from the germline V gene (reference sequence). The V and J ends lost 1 base and 6 bases, in that order; junction bases with no gene match: 11. The CDR3 DNA reads as TGTGCCAGCAGCTTAGAGGGACTAGCGGGGGCCCCCAGGGCCGAGCAGTACTTC. This sequence encodes CASSLEGLAGAPRAEQYF. Together with reference TRBV7-9 and TRBJ2-7, the CDR3 gives the full variable domain: DTGVSQNPRHKITKRGQNVTFRCDPISEHNRLYWYRQTLGQGPEFLTYFQNEAQLEKSRLLSDRFSAERPKGSFSTLEIQRTEQGDSAMYLCASSLEGLAGAPRAEQYFGPGTRLTVT.

This chain uses TRBV11-2 with TRBJ1-4; TRBD1 aligns across 11 bases. This CDR3 is built from 14 residues. With 5 bases clipped from V and 7 bases from J, the junction kept 3 bases outside the gene matches. In germline, CDR1 is SGHAT, CDR2 FQNNGV. In DNA form, the CDR3 reads TGTGCCAGCAGCCCCGGGACAGGGGGTGAAAAACTGTTTTTT. Its protein is CASSPGTGGEKLFF.

The chain links TRBV6-5 to TRBJ1-1; 8 bases are shared with TRBD1. V lost 2 bases to trimming and J lost 7 bases; unmatched junction nucleotides: 12. The CDR3 extends over 16 amino acids. Germline CDR1 is MNHEY and CDR2 is SVGAGI. DNA for the CDR3: TGTGCCAGCAGTTACCGAGGGGTTGGACAGGGTCGTGAAGCTTTCTTT. Translating it yields CASSYRGVGQGREAFF.

The sample holds one count of this clone. This chain uses TRBV19 with TRBJ2-3; the D gene is possibly TRBD1 (5 bases). Trimming left V 6 bases short and J 3 bases short, with 16 bases between. The CDR3 has 15 amino acids. Germline V CDR1 and CDR2: LNHDA, SQIVND (reference sequence). CDR3 nucleotide sequence: TGTGCCAGTAGCATCTCAGGGTTTTGGACAGATACGCAGTATTTT. It codes for CASSISGFWTDTQYF.

The chain joins TRBV14 to TRBJ2-1, with a possible D match to TRBD2 (5 bases). Germline CDR1 is SGHDN and CDR2 is FVKESK. The CDR3 extends over 14 amino acids. The V and J ends lost 2 bases and 2 bases respectively, with 7 bases between them. The chain's CDR3 is CASSQYGTYNEQFF. CDR3 bases: TGTGCCAGCAGCCAATACGGGACCTACAATGAGCAGTTCTTC. The full variable domain, its missing parts supplied by reference TRBV14 and TRBJ2-1, is EAGVTQFPSHSVIEKGQTVTLRCDPISGHDNLYWYRRVMGKEIKFLLHFVKESKQDESGMPNNRFLAERTGGTYSTLKVQPAELEDSGVYFCASSQYGTYNEQFFGPGTRLTVL.

The rearrangement joins TRBV10-3 to TRBJ2-3, with TRBD1 as a possible D gene (6 bases). Germline lookup yields CDR1 ENHRY and CDR2 SYGVKD. The CDR3 extends over 14 amino acids. The ends were cut back, 6 bases at V and 4 bases at J, with 14 bases in the middle. Here the CDR3 reads CAIRAGAVSDTQYF. The CDR3 bases are TGTGCCATCAGGGCAGGGGCGGTGTCAGATACGCAGTATTTT.

Only one count was recorded for this clone. The chain employs TRBV7-8 and TRBJ1-2; 7 nucleotides line up with TRBD1. Unmatched junction bases numbered 3, after V lost 5 bases and J lost 6 bases. The CDR3 is 12 residues long. CDR1 is SGHVS, CDR2 FQNEAQ, per germline. The CDR3 bases are TGTGCCAGCAGCGGAGGGACAGATGGCTACACCTTC. Translating gives CASSGGTDGYTF. Complete variable domain (other parts from reference TRBV7-8 and TRBJ1-2): GAGVSQSPRYKVAKRGQDVALRCDPISGHVSLFWYQQALGQGPEFLTYFQNEAQLDKSGLPSDRFFAERPEGSVSTLKIQRTQQEDSAVYLCASSGGTDGYTFGSGTRLTVV.

Written as DNA, the CDR3 is TGTGCCTGGAGTTATCTAGGGACAGCTTTAACTGACTCTGGAAACACCATATATTTT. This gives the protein CAWSYLGTALTDSGNTIYF. The V gene is TRBV30, the J gene TRBJ1-3; TRBD1 matches at 7 bases. CDR1 GTSNPN and CDR2 SVGIG come from the germline V gene (reference sequence). CDR3 size: 19 residues. The V gene end was trimmed by 2 bases and the J gene end by 0 bases; junction bases not matched to a gene: 16.

V is TRBV5-6 and J is TRBJ1-1; D gene uncertain. The CDR3 length is 14 residues. V lost 2 bases and J 3 bases, leaving 11 bases between the germline ends. Germline CDR1 is SGHDT and CDR2 is YYEEEE. The CDR3 loop is CASSFDIADTEAFF. As DNA, the CDR3 is TGTGCCAGCAGCTTCGATATAGCTGACACTGAAGCTTTCTTT.

This clone occurred once. The V and J genes are TRBV5-1 and TRBJ1-5; 7 nucleotides match TRBD1. Germline trimming cut 6 bases from V and 7 bases from J; bases unmatched to any gene: 10. Germline CDR1 and CDR2: SGHRS and YFSETQ. The CDR3 length is 14 residues. CDR3 sequence: CASILETGRQPQHF. CDR3 DNA: TGCGCCAGCATTCTTGAGACAGGGAGACAGCCCCAGCATTTT.

The chain carries TRBV24-1 and TRBJ2-5, with 10 bases matching TRBD1. The CDR3 length is 17 residues. V lost 3 bases to trimming and J lost 5 bases; unmatched junction nucleotides: 11. Germline CDR1 reads KGHDR; CDR2 reads SFDVKD. CDR3 region: CATSDRTGTGVKETQYF. The CDR3 DNA reads TGTGCCACCAGTGATAGGACCGGGACAGGGGTTAAGGAGACCCAGTACTTC.

J is TRBJ1-2 and V is TRBV3-1 (or the pseudogene TRBV3-2); D gene uncertain. CDR1 and CDR2 from the germline V gene are LGHDT and YNNKEL (reference sequence). Trimming removed 0 bases at V and 4 bases at J, with 3 bases between. This CDR3 is 12 amino acids long. The CDR3 coding sequence is TGTGCCAGCAGCCAAGACGGCTATGGCTACACCTTC. Encoded protein: CASSQDGYGYTF.

The V gene is TRBV29-1, the J gene TRBJ1-1, with no clear D. The CDR3 is 12 amino acids. Germline CDR1 and CDR2: SQVTM and ANQGSEA. V was pared by 4 bases and J by 8 bases, with 14 bases between. The CDR3 bases are TGCAGCGTTGGAAGGTACCAGACAGAAGCTTTCTTT. Its protein is CSVGRYQTEAFF.

The V gene is TRBV7-6, the J gene TRBJ2-2, with 7 bases identical to TRBD1. The trim removed 6 bases at V and 1 base at J, leaving 5 bases unmatched. Germline V gene lookup returns CDR1 SGHVS and CDR2 FNYEAQ. This CDR3 region has 15 residues. CDR3 in DNA: TGTGCCAGCAGTGTACAGGGGAAGAACACCGGGGAGCTGTTTTTT. It encodes CASSVQGKNTGELFF.

This clone was seen a single time. This chain connects TRBV2 to TRBJ2-7; 8 bases align to TRBD2. Germline CDR1 SNHLY, CDR2 FYNNEI. The CDR3 runs to 16 residues. The junction had 10 bases not matched to a gene; V was cut back by 5 bases and J by 1 base. The CDR3 is CASSQRGGTSSYEQYF. CDR3 DNA sequence: TGTGCCAGCAGTCAAAGGGGGGGGACTAGTTCCTACGAGCAGTACTTC. The full variable domain, with the rest looked up from reference TRBV2 and TRBJ2-7, is EPEVTQTPSHQVTQMGQEVILRCVPISNHLYFYWYRQILGQKVEFLVSFYNNEISEKSEIFDDQFSVERPDGSNFTLKIRSTKLEDSAMYFCASSQRGGTSSYEQYFGPGTRLTVT.

The chain employs TRBV3-1 (or the pseudogene TRBV3-2) and TRBJ2-5, with 9 bases fitting TRBD2. Germline V gene data show CDR1 as LGHDT and CDR2 as YNNKEL (reference sequence). V gave up 6 bases and J gave up 0 bases; unmatched junction bases: 11. The CDR3 totals 17 residues. CDR3 sequence reads: CASSPPRGGEYQETQYF. Written as DNA, the CDR3 is TGTGCCAGCAGTCCCCCGCGCGGGGGGGAGTACCAAGAGACCCAGTACTTC.

V gene TRBV13 combines with J gene TRBJ1-5; D remains unclear. Germline CDR1 reads PRHDT; CDR2 reads FYEKMQ (reference sequence). This CDR3 has 15 amino acids. V dropped 8 bases and J dropped 6 bases, with 20 bases sitting between them. For the CDR3, the DNA is TGTGCCAGCGAGCTCCGCGGAAGGGTTTGTCAGCCCCAGCATTTT. Amino acids: CASELRGRVCQPQHF.

This rearrangement joins TRBV6-5 to TRBJ2-3; no clear D gene. The V gene's germline CDR1 is MNHEY and CDR2 SVGAGI. Trimming removed 4 bases from V and 3 bases from J, with 5 bases in between. The CDR3 length is 12 residues. The CDR3 DNA sequence: TGTGCCAGCAGTTCCAATACAGATACGCAGTATTTT. This codes for CASSSNTDTQYF.

This rearrangement joins TRBV6-2 or TRBV6-3 to TRBJ2-4; D gene unclear. V dropped 2 bases and J dropped 6 bases, with 8 bases sitting between them. The CDR3 runs 13 residues. Germline loops: CDR1 MNHEY, CDR2 SVGEGT. CDR3 bases: TGTGCCAGCAGTTACGGTGTGGGAAACATTCAGTACTTC. Its translation is CASSYGVGNIQYF.

This clone was recorded only once. The rearrangement joins TRBV7-9 to TRBJ2-3; D possibly matches TRBD1 or TRBD2 (5 bases each). The germline V gene has CDR1 SEHNR and CDR2 FQNEAQ (reference sequence). Trimming pared 5 bases from V and 3 bases from J, leaving 12 bases between. The CDR3 spans 14 residues. In DNA, the CDR3 is TGTGCCAGCAGCCCCTTTGGGGGTACAGATACGCAGTATTTT. Translated: CASSPFGGTDTQYF.

The rearrangement joins TRBV9 to TRBJ1-1, with D unclear. Germline CDR1 reads SGDLS; CDR2 reads YYNGEE. The CDR3 totals 12 residues. Trimming cost V 5 bases and J 5 bases, with 10 bases left between them. This CDR3 is CASSEGGTEAFF. The CDR3 DNA is TGTGCCAGCAGTGAAGGAGGGACTGAAGCTTTCTTT. Looking up the rest from reference TRBV9 and TRBJ1-1 gives the full variable domain: DSGVTQTPKHLITATGQRVTLRCSPRSGDLSVYWYQQSLDQGLQFLIQYYNGEERAKGNILERFSAQQFPDLHSELNLSSLELGDSALYFCASSEGGTEAFFGQGTRLTVV.